This T cell receptor (beta chain) comes out of a study of shared clonotypes between healthy human individuals. The genomic DNA of each subset was split evenly across several immunoSEQ plates. This table comes from immunoSEQ multiplex PCR, and its TCRdb copy is limited to in-frame clones, with some not included. This repertoire shows roughly 510,000 clones, almost 80% found once; its top ten account for around 13%. Study-wide results and caveats: Blood alone was sampled, and tissue repertoires likely differ.

In the case of this clone: Its specificity is unknown.

The CDR3 is 14 residues long. CDR1 is MNHEY, CDR2 SMNVEV, per germline (reference sequence). Deletions cut 0 bases from V and 7 bases from J, with 10 bases between. The chain links TRBV27 to TRBJ1-3; D is unclear. This clonotype was sampled from a woman aged 40 to 50 in good health. Some clones in this sample may be carry-over from other donors' samples. The specimen was PBMCs. The chain's CDR3 is CASSLSGVSNTIYF. CDR3 sequence (DNA): TGTGCCAGCAGTTTATCCGGGGTTTCTAACACCATATATTTT.